One T cell receptor beta chain is described in this entry. TCRdb's table, derived via immunoSEQ multiplex PCR, lists solely in-frame clones and lacks some. Here the sample spans around 400,000 clones, around nine tenths being singletons. The sample comes from a study of Ad26.COV2.S vaccination and SARS-CoV-2 variants. This CDR3 has 15 amino acids. Treatment of the sample: around 19 received Ad26.COV2.S at low or high dose, single or two shots; about five received placebo; per-sample allocation not given. Day 63 after the first vaccine or placebo injection was the time point for sampling. Sequencing was performed on peripheral blood, taken in a trial of Ad26.COV2.S vaccine versus placebo. V is TRBV21-1 and J is TRBJ1-1; TRBD1, the table's D call, was not compared with the DNA. TRBV21-1 is assigned pseudogene status. The sequence was obtained from a person between 18 and 65 years old who received the Ad26.COV2.S COVID-19 vaccine or a placebo. The CDR3 sequence is CASSKERQFQTEAFF. Here the CDR3 DNA reads TGTGCCAGCAGCAAAGAACGACAGTTCCAGACTGAAGCTTTCTTT.